The present T cell receptor (beta chain) was sequenced within a study of T cell changes during pregnancy in multiple sclerosis. Sequencing was performed with immunoSEQ multiplex PCR; in TCRdb, only in-frame clones are kept and a portion is missing. The table has approximately 49,000 clones, 90% seen once. Germline V CDR1 and CDR2: LNHDA, SQIVND (reference sequence). After removal of 1 base from V and 10 bases from J, the junction contained 12 bases not matched to a gene. This CDR3 has 16 residues. The input for sequencing was peripheral blood, taken after pregnancy. This receptor was taken from a female donor in good health, enrolled as a control in a pregnancy study. The rearrangement uses TRBV19 and TRBJ2-1; 8 bases match TRBD1. The DNA of the CDR3 is TGTGCCAGTAGTATAGTGGGGACAGGTGGGAAAGAAGAGCAGTTCTTC. Translating gives CASSIVGTGGKEEQFF.